This T cell receptor beta chain came from a study of T cells in Graves' hyperthyroidism and ophthalmopathy. RNA transcripts served as the template for amplifying TCR beta CDR3 regions. Initially, a first-round RT-PCR of the TCR CDR3 employed the HTBI primer set. One entry per CDR3 protein, called by TCRdb with MiXCR from the multiplex PCR reads. Of 45,000 to 75,000 distinct CDR3 sequences listed, around half are singletons. This clonotype was observed a handful of times. Sequenced: blood. This TCR was recovered from a woman in her 30s with Graves' ophthalmopathy.

The DNA of the CDR3 is TGTGCCAGCTCACCGAGGGGAATCCGGACAGGGGGCTGGAATGAGCAGTTCTTC. This gives the protein CASSPRGIRTGGWNEQFF. This chain joins TRBV11-2 and TRBJ2-1, with 11 bases identical to TRBD1. The CDR3 is made up of 18 amino acids. In germline, CDR1 is SGHAT, CDR2 FQNNGV. Trimming at V came to 8 bases and at J to 7 bases, leaving 19 bases not matched to a gene.